The rows below give T cell receptor beta chains drawn from one sample of a study of Graves' ophthalmopathy and Graves' hyperthyroidism. Via MiXCR, TCRdb re-called the multiplex PCR reads, giving one row per CDR3 protein. This table holds 740,000 or so distinct CDR3 sequences, approximately 40% found once. Specimen: peripheral blood. These TCRs come from an adult man with Graves' ophthalmopathy. Each CDR3 is given with its conserved first and last residue. The D gene is left open where the match is weak. Size is omitted from some rows. Given values are once, few, many or a class for expanded clones.

J,length,V,size,D,DNA,CDR3
TRBJ1-5,14,TRBV19,many,.,TGTGCCAGTAGTCCTGGATCTCGCACTCAGCCCCAGCATTTT,CASSPGSRTQPQHF
TRBJ2-6,16,TRBV5-1,.,TRBD1,TGCGCCAGCAGCTTGGCAGGGGGAAATGGGGCCAACGTCCTGACTTTC,CASSLAGGNGANVLTF
TRBJ1-3,15,TRBV4-3,few,.,TGCGCCAGCAGCCAAGATTATGGTGGTGGAAACACCATATATTTT,CASSQDYGGGNTIYF
TRBJ2-7,14,TRBV7-6,few,TRBD1,TGTGCCAGCAGCCTTAACAGGGGTACCTACGAGCAGTACTTC,CASSLNRGTYEQYF
TRBJ1-2,15,TRBV10-3,many,.,TGTGCCATCAGTGGCGGAACCGAACAGATCGGTGGCTACACCTTC,CAISGGTEQIGGYTF
TRBJ1-2,14,TRBV19,many,.,TGTGCCAGCCACGGCACTCATATGGGCTATGGCTACACCTTC,CASHGTHMGYGYTF
TRBJ2-5,14,TRBV10-3,.,TRBD1,TGTGCCATCAGCCCTTACAGGGGGCTAGAGACCCAGTACTTC,CAISPYRGLETQYF
TRBJ1-4,14,TRBV19,few,TRBD1,TGTGCCAGTAGTCCGCAGGGGGGATTTGAGAAACTGTTTTTT,CASSPQGGFEKLFF
TRBJ2-7,13,TRBV7-9,few,.,TGTGCCAGCAGGCCAGGAGAGTCCTACGAGCAGTACTTC,CASRPGESYEQYF
TRBJ1-1,12,TRBV29-1,few,TRBD1,TGCACCCGGACAGGGGCTAACACTGAAGCTTTCTTT,CTRTGANTEAFF
TRBJ1-1,12,TRBV2,many,.,TGTGCCAGCAGTGAAGTGAACACTGAAGCTTTCTTT,CASSEVNTEAFF
TRBJ1-6,16,TRBV12-3/TRBV12-4,few,.,TGTGCCAGCAGTACACCAGGGACGTTAAACAATTCACCCCTCCACTTT,CASSTPGTLNNSPLHF
TRBJ1-1,14,TRBV20-1,many,.,TGCAGTGCTAGACCCCGAGGGACGGAAAGAGGGGCTTTCTTT,CSARPRGTERGAFF
TRBJ2-1,16,TRBV19,.,.,TGTGCCAGTAGCCCCCTGGTTGGGGTCTCCTACAATGAGCAGTTCTTC,CASSPLVGVSYNEQFF
TRBJ1-4,13,TRBV11-2,few,.,TGTGCCAGCAGCACAAAGGGGTATGAAAAACTGTTTTTT,CASSTKGYEKLFF
TRBJ1-5,15,TRBV5-1,many,TRBD1,TGCGCCAGCAGCTTGGACAGGGCGACAGGGGAGCCCCAGCATTTT,CASSLDRATGEPQHF
TRBJ1-6,13,TRBV20-1,.,.,TGCAGTACTAGAGGGGTGAGCAATTCACCCCTCCACTTT,CSTRGVSNSPLHF
TRBJ1-4,14,TRBV19,few,TRBD1,TGTGCCAGTAGTACCCGGGACAGAAATGAAAAACTGTTTTTT,CASSTRDRNEKLFF
TRBJ2-7,14,TRBV11-2,.,TRBD2,TGTGCCAGCACCTGGACTAGCGGGAGTTACGAGCAGTACTTC,CASTWTSGSYEQYF
TRBJ1-4,14,TRBV10-3,.,.,TGTGCCATCAGTCTCGGGGAGGAGGGAGGAAAACTGTTTTTT,CAISLGEEGGKLFF
TRBJ1-5,14,TRBV28,.,.,TGTGCCAGCAGCGGGGCTCTGGAGGTTCAGCCTCAGCATTTT,CASSGALEVQPQHF
TRBJ2-7,14,TRBV20-1,few,TRBD2,TGCAGTGCAAGACCTAGCGGGAGGGGCCACGAGCAGTACTTC,CSARPSGRGHEQYF
TRBJ1-6,15,TRBV2,many,.,TGTGCCAGCAGGCCTAGGACGGGTTATAATTCACCCCTCCACTTT,CASRPRTGYNSPLHF
TRBJ1-4,14,TRBV2,.,.,TGTGCCAGCAGCTTAGGGTCAGTTAGTGAAAAACTGTTTTTT,CASSLGSVSEKLFF
TRBJ1-5,15,TRBV5-1,.,.,TGTGCCAGCAGTTTCACCGCCCGAAGCGGTCAGCCCCAGCATTTT,CASSFTARSGQPQHF
TRBJ1-5,11,TRBV7-2,.,.,TGTGCCAGCAGCCAAGAGGGGTCCCTCCATTTT,CASSQEGSLHF
TRBJ2-7,15,TRBV7-2,many,.,TGTGCCAGCAGCTTAGGAGGGGTGGGCTCCTACGAGCAGTACTTC,CASSLGGVGSYEQYF
TRBJ2-7,13,TRBV7-9,.,.,TGTGCCAGCAGCCAATCGGACAGCTACGAGCAGTACTTC,CASSQSDSYEQYF
TRBJ2-7,13,TRBV7-2,many,.,TGTGCCAGCAAGGCAGGGTGGAACGACGAGCAGTACTTC,CASKAGWNDEQYF
TRBJ2-7,14,TRBV7-2,.,TRBD1,TGTGCCAGCAGCACCGGGACAGGGCCCTACGAGCAGTACTTC,CASSTGTGPYEQYF
TRBJ2-2,18,TRBV10-3,.,TRBD2,TGTGCCATCAGTATCCAAGGGACTAGCGGGAGACGCACCGGGGAGCTGTTTTTT,CAISIQGTSGRRTGELFF
TRBJ2-2,16,TRBV19,few,.,TGTGCCAGTGCTCGCGACCGGACTATACCCAACGGGGAGCTGTTTTTT,CASARDRTIPNGELFF
TRBJ2-5,12,TRBV10-3,many,.,TGTGCCATCAGTCCGGGAGCTGAGACCCAGTACTTC,CAISPGAETQYF
TRBJ2-5,15,TRBV12-5,.,TRBD1,TGTGCTAGTGGCCCTAAGGGACAGAGGAAAGAGACCCAGTACTTC,CASGPKGQRKETQYF
TRBJ2-3,14,TRBV11-2,.,.,TGTGCCAGCAGCTTCCCGGGCGCAGGTCGGACGCAGTATTTT,CASSFPGAGRTQYF
TRBJ2-6,16,TRBV7-9,few,.,TGTGCCAGCAGCTTGTTCGTGACGGCTGGGGCCAACGTCCTGACTTTC,CASSLFVTAGANVLTF
TRBJ2-6,18,TRBV4-2,once,TRBD1,TGTGCCAGCCGCCAAGAGGGACAGGGGTCCTCTGGGGCCAACGTCCTGACTTTC,CASRQEGQGSSGANVLTF
TRBJ1-1,13,TRBV12-3/TRBV12-4,few,TRBD1,TGTGCTAGTGGTCCTGGACAGGAGACTGAAGCTTTCTTT,CASGPGQETEAFF
TRBJ1-1,11,TRBV12-5,many,.,TGTGCTAGTGCCCTAAACACTGAAGCTTTCTTT,CASALNTEAFF
TRBJ1-1,15,TRBV9,.,TRBD1,TGTGCCAGCAGCGGGGTTACAGGGGTAGGCACTGAAGCTTTCTTT,CASSGVTGVGTEAFF
TRBJ2-5,15,TRBV7-9,.,TRBD2,TGTGCCAGCAGCTTATCCCTAAGGGAGGGGGAGACCCAGTACTTC,CASSLSLREGETQYF
TRBJ2-7,16,TRBV11-2,few,.,TGTGCCAGCAGCTCGATCCGCAGGGGTTACGCCTACGAGCAGTACTTC,CASSSIRRGYAYEQYF
TRBJ2-5,11,TRBV20-1,many,.,TGCAGTGCTAGGGACCAGAGGGCCCAGTACTTC,CSARDQRAQYF
TRBJ2-3,13,TRBV7-9,few,.,TGTGCCAGCAGCGACTACGGCACAGATACGCAGTATTTT,CASSDYGTDTQYF
TRBJ1-6,12,TRBV20-1,.,.,TGCAGTGCTAGAGGACAGGATTCACCCCTCCACTTT,CSARGQDSPLHF
TRBJ2-7,16,TRBV16,few,TRBD1,TGTGCCAGCAGCCAATCAAGGGGACAGGTTGGTCTGGGGCAGTACTTC,CASSQSRGQVGLGQYF
TRBJ2-3,13,TRBV10-3,few,TRBD1,TGTGCCCACGGACAGGGAATATCAGATACGCAGTATTTT,CAHGQGISDTQYF
TRBJ2-3,12,TRBV10-3,.,.,TGTGCCATCAAGGACGGCACAGATACGCAGTATTTT,CAIKDGTDTQYF
TRBJ1-1,15,TRBV14,.,.,TGTGCCAGCAGCCTCCGGGGGGTACAGAACGGTGAAGCTTTCTTT,CASSLRGVQNGEAFF
TRBJ1-4,11,TRBV14,.,.,TGTGCCCTCGCAACTAATGAAAAACTGTTTTTT,CALATNEKLFF
TRBJ1-1,13,TRBV7-2,many,.,TGTGCCAGCAGCCCAGCCCCTAGCACTGAAGCTTTCTTT,CASSPAPSTEAFF
TRBJ1-3,14,TRBV19,few,TRBD1,TGTGCCAGTAGTGTACAGGGGATCGGAAACACCATATATTTT,CASSVQGIGNTIYF
TRBJ2-6,18,TRBV2,.,.,TGTGCCAGCATCGCCACGGATGGAGCGAGCTCTGGGGCCAACGTCCTGACTTTC,CASIATDGASSGANVLTF
TRBJ2-5,11,TRBV20-1,many,.,TGCAGTGCTATACTGGTCGAGACCCAGTACTTC,CSAILVETQYF
TRBJ1-5,15,TRBV5-1,many,.,TGCGCCAGCAGCTTCGCGGGATTGGAGAATCAGCCCCAGCATTTT,CASSFAGLENQPQHF